A selection of T cell receptor beta chains follows, all from one sample in a study of beta chain features in type 1 diabetes. Sequencing was performed with immunoSEQ multiplex PCR; in TCRdb, only in-frame clones are kept and a portion is missing. The repertoire holds a few hundred thousand clones, roughly 15% seen once, with roughly 0.015% in the top ten. The sequenced sample consisted of naive CD4+ T cells from blood. These receptor sequences come from a man aged 18 to 29 with type 1 diabetes. The CDR3 runs from the conserved cysteine through the conserved F or W. Each record gives: V gene, clone size, D gene, J gene, CDR3 protein, CDR3 DNA. A D gene is named only where the DNA matches it firmly. Where a row states a size, it is once, few, many or the class of an expanded clone; other rows omit it.

>TRBV30|NA|TRBD2|TRBJ2-5
CAWSAGLALVGETQYF
TGTGCCTGGAGCGCGGGACTAGCTTTGGTCGGGGAGACCCAGTACTTC
>TRBV29-1|few|NA|TRBJ1-2
CSVGRGAGYTF
TGCAGCGTTGGCAGGGGAGCCGGCTACACCTTC
>TRBV7-9|few|NA|TRBJ2-3
CASSLEVVSGSTDTQYF
TGTGCCAGCAGCTTAGAGGTCGTTAGCGGCAGCACAGATACGCAGTATTTT
>TRBV5-6|NA|TRBD2|TRBJ2-5
CASSFRLAGGLETQYF
TGTGCCAGCAGCTTCAGACTAGCGGGGGGGCTGGAGACCCAGTACTTC
>TRBV28|NA|TRBD1|TRBJ2-7
CASSQGALSYEQYF
TGTGCCAGCTCACAGGGGGCCCTATCCTACGAGCAGTACTTC
>TRBV7-2|few|NA|TRBJ1-3
CASSSKGGRVTGNTIYF
TGTGCCAGCAGCTCAAAAGGGGGAAGGGTAACTGGAAACACCATATATTTT
>TRBV7-2|few|TRBD2|TRBJ2-7
CASSKTSGGSYEQYF
TGTGCCAGCAGCAAAACCAGCGGGGGATCCTACGAGCAGTACTTC
>TRBV7-6|NA|TRBD1|TRBJ1-2
CASSHDRAGGYTF
TGTGCCAGCAGCCACGACAGGGCGGGGGGCTACACCTTC
>TRBV9|NA|NA|TRBJ2-2
CASSVLGSPAGELFF
TGTGCCAGCAGCGTATTGGGCAGTCCCGCCGGGGAGCTGTTTTTT
>TRBV2|NA|NA|TRBJ1-5
CASSDRTSQPQHF
TGTGCCAGCAGCGATCGAACATCTCAGCCCCAGCATTTT
>TRBV4-2|few|NA|TRBJ2-3
CASSQGTSTDTQYF
TGTGCCAGCAGCCAAGGAACTAGCACAGATACGCAGTATTTT
>TRBV14|NA|NA|TRBJ1-5
CASSQGGLLNQPQHF
TGTGCCAGCAGCCAAGGGGGCCTCCTCAATCAGCCCCAGCATTTT
>TRBV7-2|NA|TRBD1|TRBJ2-3
CASSRTGVKDTQYF
TGTGCCAGCAGCCGGACAGGGGTGAAAGATACGCAGTATTTT
>TRBV2|NA|TRBD2|TRBJ2-7
CASSSGGLEQYF
TGTGCCAGCAGCAGCGGGGGACTCGAGCAGTACTTC
>TRBV7-2|NA|NA|TRBJ2-7
CASSRVGGGYEQYF
TGTGCCAGCAGCCGCGTGGGAGGGGGGTACGAGCAGTACTTC
>TRBV5-1|NA|TRBD2|TRBJ2-5
CASSGLGGRAAGETQYF
TGCGCCAGCAGCGGACTTGGCGGGAGGGCCGCAGGGGAGACCCAGTACTTC
>TRBV5-1|few|NA|TRBJ1-4
CASRRLQDGEKLFF
TGCGCCAGCAGGAGACTTCAAGATGGTGAAAAACTGTTTTTT
>TRBV7-9|few|NA|TRBJ1-5
CASSPAPTGRGRQPQHF
TGTGCCAGCAGCCCCGCTCCCACGGGCAGGGGAAGGCAGCCCCAGCATTTT
>TRBV11-2|few|NA|TRBJ2-3
CASSPSWGRPSTDTQYF
TGTGCCAGCAGCCCCAGCTGGGGCAGACCTAGCACAGATACGCAGTATTTT
>TRBV18|few|TRBD1|TRBJ2-7
CASSSSRGPLPYEQYF
TGTGCCAGCTCATCGAGCAGGGGGCCTTTACCCTACGAGCAGTACTTC
>TRBV19|few|NA|TRBJ2-1
CASNSGLAYNEQFF
TGTGCCAGTAATAGCGGCCTTGCCTACAATGAGCAGTTCTTC
>TRBV18|few|NA|TRBJ1-2
CASSQLGGDYGYTF
TGTGCCAGCTCCCAACTCGGGGGTGACTATGGCTACACCTTC
>TRBV19|few|NA|TRBJ2-6
CASSQSGANVLTF
TGTGCCAGTTCTCAGTCTGGGGCCAACGTCCTGACTTTC
>TRBV30|NA|NA|TRBJ1-6
CAWNTGTNSPLHF
TGTGCCTGGAACACAGGGACCAATTCACCCCTCCACTTT
>TRBV7-2|few|TRBD2|TRBJ2-3
CASSLIAGGADTQYF
TGTGCCAGCAGCTTAATAGCGGGGGGTGCAGATACGCAGTATTTT
>TRBV10-2|NA|NA|TRBJ2-1
CASSERTMATDEQFF
TGCGCCAGCAGTGAGCGGACTATGGCAACCGATGAGCAGTTCTTC
>TRBV11-3|few|TRBD1|TRBJ2-6
CASSYGTGLAGANVLTF
TGTGCCAGCAGCTACGGGACAGGGCTTGCTGGGGCCAACGTCCTGACTTTC
>TRBV2|few|TRBD1|TRBJ1-1
CASTGQVNTEAFF
TGTGCCAGCACGGGACAGGTGAACACTGAAGCTTTCTTT
>TRBV6-5|NA|NA|TRBJ1-1
CASSYLSGWMDTEAFF
TGTGCCAGCAGTTACTTGTCAGGGTGGATGGATACTGAAGCTTTCTTT
>TRBV4-3|few|NA|TRBJ1-2
CASSPYFPGKTNYGYTF
TGCGCCAGCAGCCCCTACTTCCCGGGAAAAACTAACTATGGCTACACCTTC
>TRBV11-2|NA|TRBD1|TRBJ2-7
CASSSVRDRGYHEQYF
TGTGCCAGCAGCTCCGTTCGGGACAGGGGTTACCACGAGCAGTACTTC
>TRBV5-4|few|TRBD2|TRBJ2-3
CASSPGLAGTTGDTQYF
TGTGCCAGCAGCCCTGGACTAGCGGGGACTACGGGGGATACGCAGTATTTT
>TRBV4-3|NA|NA|TRBJ2-2
CASSQDPGQGTGELFF
TGCGCCAGCAGCCAAGATCCAGGGCAGGGAACCGGGGAGCTGTTTTTT
>TRBV5-6|NA|NA|TRBJ1-1
CASSLGNRGGAEAFF
TGTGCCAGCAGCTTGGGAAACCGGGGGGGGGCGGAAGCTTTCTTT
>TRBV7-9|NA|TRBD2|TRBJ2-3
CASSLTSSGGGQGDTQYF
TGTGCCAGCAGCTTAACCTCGAGTGGCGGGGGGCAAGGAGATACGCAGTATTTT
>TRBV7-9|few|TRBD2|TRBJ2-7
CASSALAGVSYEQYF
TGTGCCAGCAGCGCTCTAGCGGGAGTCTCCTACGAGCAGTACTTC
>TRBV4-3|few|TRBD2|TRBJ2-7
CASSQEGGLAGVVQYF
TGCGCCAGCAGCCAAGAGGGCGGACTAGCGGGGGTCGTGCAGTACTTC
>TRBV29-1|once|NA|TRBJ1-2
CSVAGRDYGYTF
TGCAGCGTTGCGGGCAGGGACTATGGCTACACCTTC
>TRBV6-6|few|TRBD1|TRBJ2-5
CASRPQGRSQETQYF
TGTGCCAGCAGACCACAGGGGCGAAGCCAAGAGACCCAGTACTTC
>TRBV10-3|few|TRBD1|TRBJ2-2
CAISEGQGASAGELFF
TGTGCCATCAGTGAAGGACAGGGGGCGTCGGCCGGGGAGCTGTTTTTT
>TRBV7-9|NA|NA|TRBJ1-5
CASSDTTGIGQPQHF
TGTGCCAGCAGCGACACTACAGGGATAGGTCAGCCCCAGCATTTT
>TRBV6-5|few|TRBD1|TRBJ2-7
CASSADRGRDYEQYF
TGTGCCAGCAGCGCGGACAGGGGAAGAGACTACGAGCAGTACTTC
>TRBV2|NA|NA|TRBJ1-2
CASSETDGGYTF
TGTGCCAGCAGTGAGACTGACGGGGGCTACACCTTC
>TRBV19|NA|NA|TRBJ2-4
CASSLSKNIQYF
TGTGCCAGTAGTCTGAGCAAAAACATTCAGTACTTC
>TRBV10-3|few|TRBD1|TRBJ2-7
CAIRGDREYEQYF
TGTGCCATCCGAGGGGACAGGGAGTACGAGCAGTACTTC
>TRBV11-2|few|NA|TRBJ2-1
CASSLDLGGEQFF
TGTGCCAGCAGCTTAGATCTAGGAGGTGAGCAGTTCTTC
>TRBV28|NA|TRBD2|TRBJ2-7
CASGTSGRGYEQYF
TGTGCCAGCGGCACTAGCGGGAGGGGCTACGAGCAGTACTTC
>TRBV19|few|TRBD1|TRBJ1-5
CATRPGQGIGTQHF
TGTGCCACCAGACCGGGACAGGGGATCGGTACCCAGCATTTT
>TRBV20-1|NA|NA|TRBJ2-7
CSARRAIEQYF
TGCAGTGCTAGACGAGCAATTGAGCAGTACTTC
>TRBV16|NA|TRBD1|TRBJ2-7
CASSPRGTGPEQYF
TGTGCCAGCAGCCCCAGGGGGACAGGGCCCGAGCAGTACTTC
>TRBV2|few|NA|TRBJ2-2
CASSTGTRYANTGELFF
TGTGCCAGCAGTACCGGGACAAGATACGCGAACACCGGGGAGCTGTTTTTT
>TRBV4-3|few|NA|TRBJ1-6
CASSSRTVLSYNSPLHF
TGCGCCAGCAGCTCGAGGACAGTCCTCTCCTATAATTCACCCCTCCACTTT
>TRBV6-5|NA|TRBD2|TRBJ2-3
CASSRAGITDTQYF
TGTGCCAGCAGTCGAGCGGGGATCACAGATACGCAGTATTTT
>TRBV5-1|NA|TRBD1|TRBJ1-1
CASSFSGGTEAFF
TGCGCCAGCAGCTTCTCAGGGGGCACTGAAGCTTTCTTT